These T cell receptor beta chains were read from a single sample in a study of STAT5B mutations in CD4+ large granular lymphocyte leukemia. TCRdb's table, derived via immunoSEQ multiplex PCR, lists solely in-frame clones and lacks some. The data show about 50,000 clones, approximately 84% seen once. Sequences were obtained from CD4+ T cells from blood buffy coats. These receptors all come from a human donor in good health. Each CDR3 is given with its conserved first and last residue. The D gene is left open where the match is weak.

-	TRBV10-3	CAIRITRDTGELFF
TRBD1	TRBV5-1	CASSYGQGARETQYF
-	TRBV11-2	CASSPGQPSGKAFF
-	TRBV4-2	CASSQASRAYEQYF
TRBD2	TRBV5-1	CASSPGWGSGKPTQYF
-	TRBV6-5	CASSYSRQGRTEAFF
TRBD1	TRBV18	CASSLSGQEHSPLHF
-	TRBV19	CASSIRTEGEQYF
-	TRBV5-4	CASSLEGGSSYEQYF
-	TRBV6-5	CASSYPDSTEAFF
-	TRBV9	CASSVGVSSGNTIYF
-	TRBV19	CASRLGWSSTDTQYF
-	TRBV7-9	CASSLRSAEGREQFF
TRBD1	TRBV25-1	CASSAPTGGNTGELFF
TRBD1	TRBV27	CASRTGWTGELFF
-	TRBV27	CASSRYSSYEQYF
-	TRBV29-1	CSVDGVSYNEQFF
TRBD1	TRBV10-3	CAITSAGDSAPYTEAFF
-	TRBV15	CAERLRQEFTDTQYF
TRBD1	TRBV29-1	CSVGGTGRGTEAFF
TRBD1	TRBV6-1	CASSETGVGTQYF
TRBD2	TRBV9	CASSLAGTSEIYEQYF
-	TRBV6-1	CASTEGSGNHSPLHF
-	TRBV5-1	CASRTRQRDRNEQYF
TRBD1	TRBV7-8	CASSLVETGNEQFF
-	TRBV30	CAWSVSVNTEAFF
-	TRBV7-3	CASSSRQSTDTQYF